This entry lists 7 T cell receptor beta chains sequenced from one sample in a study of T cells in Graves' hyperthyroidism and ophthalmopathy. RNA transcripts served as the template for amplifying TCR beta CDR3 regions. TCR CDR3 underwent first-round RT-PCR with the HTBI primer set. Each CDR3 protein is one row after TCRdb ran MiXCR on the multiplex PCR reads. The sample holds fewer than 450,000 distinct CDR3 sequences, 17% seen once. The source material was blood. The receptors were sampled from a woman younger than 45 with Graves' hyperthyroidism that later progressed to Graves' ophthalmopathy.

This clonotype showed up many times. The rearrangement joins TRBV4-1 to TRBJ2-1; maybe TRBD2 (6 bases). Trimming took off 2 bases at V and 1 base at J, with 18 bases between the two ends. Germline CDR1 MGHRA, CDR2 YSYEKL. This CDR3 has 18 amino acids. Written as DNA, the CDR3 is TGCGCCAGCAGCCAACAGATGGGGCCGGGAGTATCCTACAATGAGCAGTTCTTC. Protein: CASSQQMGPGVSYNEQFF.

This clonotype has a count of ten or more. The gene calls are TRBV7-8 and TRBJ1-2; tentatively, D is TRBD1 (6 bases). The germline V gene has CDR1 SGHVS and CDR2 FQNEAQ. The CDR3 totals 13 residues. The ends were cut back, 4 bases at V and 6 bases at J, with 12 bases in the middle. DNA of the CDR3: TGTGCCAGCAGCTACGACAGGTCGGATGGCTACACCTTC. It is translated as CASSYDRSDGYTF.

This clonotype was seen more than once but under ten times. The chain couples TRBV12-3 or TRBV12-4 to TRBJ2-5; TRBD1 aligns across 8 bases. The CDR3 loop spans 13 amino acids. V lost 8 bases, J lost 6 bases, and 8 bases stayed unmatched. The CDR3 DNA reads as TGTGCCAGCTGCAAACAGGGGGTTAAGACCCAGTACTTC. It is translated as CASCKQGVKTQYF.

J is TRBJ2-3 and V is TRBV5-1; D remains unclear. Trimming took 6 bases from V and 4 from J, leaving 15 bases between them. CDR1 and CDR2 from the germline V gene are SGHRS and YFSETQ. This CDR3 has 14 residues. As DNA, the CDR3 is TGCGCCAGCACCTGGTGGATGGCGGCAGATACGCAGTATTTT. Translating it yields CASTWWMAADTQYF.

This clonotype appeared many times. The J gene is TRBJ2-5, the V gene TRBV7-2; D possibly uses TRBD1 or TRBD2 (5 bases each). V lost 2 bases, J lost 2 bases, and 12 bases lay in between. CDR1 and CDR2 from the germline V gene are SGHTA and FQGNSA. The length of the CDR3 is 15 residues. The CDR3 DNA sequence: TGTGCCAGCAGCTTACTCGGGGCGGAACAAGAGACCCAGTACTTC. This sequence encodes CASSLLGAEQETQYF. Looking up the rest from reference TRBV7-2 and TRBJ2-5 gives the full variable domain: GAGVSQSPSNKVTEKGKDVELRCDPISGHTALYWYRQSLGQGLEFLIYFQGNSAPDKSGLPSDRFSAERTGGSVSTLTIQRTQQEDSAVYLCASSLLGAEQETQYFGPGTRLLVL.

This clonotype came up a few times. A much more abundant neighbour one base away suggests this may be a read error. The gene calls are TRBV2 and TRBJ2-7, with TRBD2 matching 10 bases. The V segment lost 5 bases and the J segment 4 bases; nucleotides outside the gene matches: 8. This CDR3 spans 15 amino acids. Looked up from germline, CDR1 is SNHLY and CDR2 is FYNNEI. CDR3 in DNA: TGTGCCAGCAGTCCCGGACTAGCGGTAATATACGAGCAGTACTTC. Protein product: CASSPGLAVIYEQYF.

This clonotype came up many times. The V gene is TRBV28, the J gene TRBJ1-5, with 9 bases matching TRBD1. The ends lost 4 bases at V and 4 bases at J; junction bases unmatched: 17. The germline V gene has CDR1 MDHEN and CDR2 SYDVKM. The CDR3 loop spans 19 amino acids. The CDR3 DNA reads TGTGCCAGCAGTTCCCCCAAAAAAAACAGGGGGCTAAGGAATCAGCCCCAGCATTTT. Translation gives CASSSPKKNRGLRNQPQHF.